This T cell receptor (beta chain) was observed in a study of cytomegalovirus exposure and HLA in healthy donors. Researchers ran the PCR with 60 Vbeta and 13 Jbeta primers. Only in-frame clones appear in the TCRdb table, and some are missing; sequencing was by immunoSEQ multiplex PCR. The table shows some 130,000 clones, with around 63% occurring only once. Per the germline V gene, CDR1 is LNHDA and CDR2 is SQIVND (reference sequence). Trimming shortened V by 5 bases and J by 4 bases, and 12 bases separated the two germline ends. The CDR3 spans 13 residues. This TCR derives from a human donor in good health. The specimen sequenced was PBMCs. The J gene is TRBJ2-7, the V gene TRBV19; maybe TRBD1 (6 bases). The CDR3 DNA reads TGTGCCAGTAGTCCCAGGGGTTCGTACGAGCAGTACTTC. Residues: CASSPRGSYEQYF.